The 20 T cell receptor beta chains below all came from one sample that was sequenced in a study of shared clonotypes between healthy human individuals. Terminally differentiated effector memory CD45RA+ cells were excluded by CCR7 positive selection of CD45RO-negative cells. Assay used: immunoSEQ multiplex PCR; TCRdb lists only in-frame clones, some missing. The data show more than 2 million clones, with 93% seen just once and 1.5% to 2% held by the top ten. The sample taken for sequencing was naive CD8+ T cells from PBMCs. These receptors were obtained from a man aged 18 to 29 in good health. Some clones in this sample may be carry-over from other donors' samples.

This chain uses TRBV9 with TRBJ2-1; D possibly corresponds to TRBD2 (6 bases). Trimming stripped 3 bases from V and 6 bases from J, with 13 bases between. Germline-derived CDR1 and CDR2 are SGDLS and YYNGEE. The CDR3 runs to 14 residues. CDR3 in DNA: TGTGCCAGCAGCGGCGACCTGCGGGGCAATGAGCAGTTCTTC. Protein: CASSGDLRGNEQFF. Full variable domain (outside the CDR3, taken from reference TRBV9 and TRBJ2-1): DSGVTQTPKHLITATGQRVTLRCSPRSGDLSVYWYQQSLDQGLQFLIQYYNGEERAKGNILERFSAQQFPDLHSELNLSSLELGDSALYFCASSGDLRGNEQFFGPGTRLTVL.

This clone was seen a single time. CDR3 bases: TGTGCCAGCAGCCCTGTCCTTGGGGATACGCAGTATTTT. This sequence encodes CASSPVLGDTQYF. This sequence joins TRBV7-9 and TRBJ2-3; no definite D call. This CDR3 is built from 13 residues. Trimming removed 5 bases at V and 6 bases at J, with 12 bases between. Germline V gene sequence: CDR1 SEHNR, CDR2 FQNEAQ (reference sequence).

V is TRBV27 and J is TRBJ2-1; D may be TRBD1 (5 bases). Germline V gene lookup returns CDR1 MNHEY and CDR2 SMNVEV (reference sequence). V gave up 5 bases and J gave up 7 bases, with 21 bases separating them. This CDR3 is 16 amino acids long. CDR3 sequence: CASSPSAGPFGNEQFF. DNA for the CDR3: TGTGCCAGCAGTCCTTCAGCAGGGCCCTTTGGGAATGAGCAGTTCTTC.

The CDR3 region is CSVAGHMNTEAFF. In nucleotides, the CDR3 is TGCAGCGTCGCAGGACACATGAACACTGAAGCTTTCTTT. The chain carries TRBV29-1 and TRBJ1-1; possibly TRBD1 for D (5 bases). V dropped 6 bases and J dropped 0 bases, with 11 bases sitting between them. In germline, CDR1 is SQVTM, CDR2 ANQGSEA. The CDR3 length is 13 residues.

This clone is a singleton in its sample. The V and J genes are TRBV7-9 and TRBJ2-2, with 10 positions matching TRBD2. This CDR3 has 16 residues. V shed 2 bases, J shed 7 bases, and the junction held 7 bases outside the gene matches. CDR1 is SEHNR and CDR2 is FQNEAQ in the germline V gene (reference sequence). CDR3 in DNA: TGTGCCAGCAGCTTACTGGGACTAGCGTCGAACGGGGAGCTGTTTTTT. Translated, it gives CASSLLGLASNGELFF.

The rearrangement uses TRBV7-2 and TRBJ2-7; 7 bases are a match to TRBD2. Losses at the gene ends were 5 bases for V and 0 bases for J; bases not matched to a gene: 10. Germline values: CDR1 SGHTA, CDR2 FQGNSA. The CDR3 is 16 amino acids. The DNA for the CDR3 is TGTGCCAGCAGCGTGGGACTACCGTTAAGCTCCTACGAGCAGTACTTC. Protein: CASSVGLPLSSYEQYF.

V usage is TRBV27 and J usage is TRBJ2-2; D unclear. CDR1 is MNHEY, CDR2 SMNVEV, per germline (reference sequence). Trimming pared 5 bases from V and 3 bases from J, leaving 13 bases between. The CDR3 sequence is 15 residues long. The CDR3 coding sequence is TGTGCCAGCAGTCCCTGGGCTGCGGACACCGGGGAGCTGTTTTTT. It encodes CASSPWAADTGELFF.

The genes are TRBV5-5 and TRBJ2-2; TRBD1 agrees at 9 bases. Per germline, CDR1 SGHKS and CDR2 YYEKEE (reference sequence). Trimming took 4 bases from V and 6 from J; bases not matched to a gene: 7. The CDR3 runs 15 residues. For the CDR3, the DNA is TGTGCCAGCAGCCACCGGGACAGGGTTCCCGGGGAGCTGTTTTTT. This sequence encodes CASSHRDRVPGELFF.

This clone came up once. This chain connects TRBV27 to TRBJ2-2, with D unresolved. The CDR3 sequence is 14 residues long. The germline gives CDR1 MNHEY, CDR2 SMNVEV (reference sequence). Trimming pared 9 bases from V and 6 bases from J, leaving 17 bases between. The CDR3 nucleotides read TGTGCCAGTTCGGCCTCCAATCGTGCCGGGGAGCTGTTTTTT. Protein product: CASSASNRAGELFF.

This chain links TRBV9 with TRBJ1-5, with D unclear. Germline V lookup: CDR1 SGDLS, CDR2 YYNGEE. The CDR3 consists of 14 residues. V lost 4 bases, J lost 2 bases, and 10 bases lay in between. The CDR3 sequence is CASSSDIGNQPQHF. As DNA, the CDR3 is TGTGCCAGCAGCTCCGACATAGGCAATCAGCCCCAGCATTTT.

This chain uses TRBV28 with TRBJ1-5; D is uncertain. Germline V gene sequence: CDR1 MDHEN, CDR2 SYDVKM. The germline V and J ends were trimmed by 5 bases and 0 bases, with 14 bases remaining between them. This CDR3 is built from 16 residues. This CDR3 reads CASSREAFDSNQPQHF. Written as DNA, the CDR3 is TGTGCCAGCAGTAGGGAAGCTTTTGATAGCAATCAGCCCCAGCATTTT.

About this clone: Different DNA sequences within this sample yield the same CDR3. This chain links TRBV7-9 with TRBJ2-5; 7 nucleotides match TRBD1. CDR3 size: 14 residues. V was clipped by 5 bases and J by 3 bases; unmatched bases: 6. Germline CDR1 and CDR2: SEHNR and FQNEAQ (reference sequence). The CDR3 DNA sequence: TGTGCCAGCAGCCCCCGACAGGGAGAAGAGACCCAGTACTTC. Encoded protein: CASSPRQGEETQYF.

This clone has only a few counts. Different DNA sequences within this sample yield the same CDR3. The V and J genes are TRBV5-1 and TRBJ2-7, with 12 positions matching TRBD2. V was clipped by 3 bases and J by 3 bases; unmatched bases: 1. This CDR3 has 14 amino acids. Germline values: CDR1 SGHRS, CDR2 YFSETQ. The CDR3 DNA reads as TGCGCCAGCAGCTGGACTAGCGGGAACTACGAGCAGTACTTC. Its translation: CASSWTSGNYEQYF.

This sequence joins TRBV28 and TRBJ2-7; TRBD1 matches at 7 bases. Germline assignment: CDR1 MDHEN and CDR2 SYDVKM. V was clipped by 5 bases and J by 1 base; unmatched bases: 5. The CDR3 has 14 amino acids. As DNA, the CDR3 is TGTGCCAGCAGTCAGAGACAGGGTTCCTACGAGCAGTACTTC. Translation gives CASSQRQGSYEQYF.

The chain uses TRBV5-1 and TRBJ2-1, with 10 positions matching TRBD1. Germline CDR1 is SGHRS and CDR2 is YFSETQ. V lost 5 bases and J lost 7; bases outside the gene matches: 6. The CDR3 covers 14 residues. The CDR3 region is CASRTGTGENEQFF. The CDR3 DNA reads TGCGCCAGCAGAACCGGGACAGGGGAGAATGAGCAGTTCTTC.

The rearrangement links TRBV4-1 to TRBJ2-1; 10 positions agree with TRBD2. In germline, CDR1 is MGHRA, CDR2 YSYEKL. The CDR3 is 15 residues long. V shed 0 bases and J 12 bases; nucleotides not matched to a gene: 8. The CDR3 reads CASSQEQAGGVGQFF. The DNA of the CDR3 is TGCGCCAGCAGCCAAGAACAAGCGGGAGGGGTGGGGCAGTTCTTC.

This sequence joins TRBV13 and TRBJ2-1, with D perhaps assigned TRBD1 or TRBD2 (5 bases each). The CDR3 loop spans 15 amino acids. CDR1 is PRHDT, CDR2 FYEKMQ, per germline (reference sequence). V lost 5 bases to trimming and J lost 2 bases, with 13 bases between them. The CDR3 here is CASSTRDPPYNEQFF. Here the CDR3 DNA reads TGTGCCAGCAGCACCCGGGACCCGCCCTACAATGAGCAGTTCTTC.

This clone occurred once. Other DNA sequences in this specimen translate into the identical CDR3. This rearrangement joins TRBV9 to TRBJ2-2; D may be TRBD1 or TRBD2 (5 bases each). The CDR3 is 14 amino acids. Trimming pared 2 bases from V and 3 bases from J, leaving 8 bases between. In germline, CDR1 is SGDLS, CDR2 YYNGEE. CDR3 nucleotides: TGTGCCAGCAGCGTGGGACCAGACACCGGGGAGCTGTTTTTT. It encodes CASSVGPDTGELFF.

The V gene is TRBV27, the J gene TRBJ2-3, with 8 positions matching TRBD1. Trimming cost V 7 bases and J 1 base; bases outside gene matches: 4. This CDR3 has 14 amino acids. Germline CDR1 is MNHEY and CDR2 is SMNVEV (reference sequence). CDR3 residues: CASISGQGTDTQYF. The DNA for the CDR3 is TGTGCCAGCATCTCGGGACAGGGCACAGATACGCAGTATTTT.

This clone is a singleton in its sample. The CDR3 sequence: CASSITSPTGPYEQYF. The CDR3 coding sequence is TGTGCCAGCTCAATAACGTCTCCGACAGGTCCCTACGAGCAGTACTTC. V usage is TRBV18 and J usage is TRBJ2-7, with D maybe TRBD1 (6 bases). V shed 5 bases and J shed 2 bases, with 19 bases lying between them. CDR3 length: 16 residues. The germline gives CDR1 KGHSH, CDR2 LQKENI.